These 2 T cell receptor beta chains share one sample of origin, sequenced in a study of T cell responses to AZD1222 COVID-19 vaccine. TCRdb keeps only in-frame clones here, not all; method: immunoSEQ multiplex PCR. In the table there are approximately 110,000 clones, 88% of which are singletons. The sample here was peripheral blood, taken on day 0 of AZD1222 vaccination. These receptors all stem from an adult in good health.

The rearrangement joins TRBV3-1 (or the pseudogene TRBV3-2) to TRBJ2-7; D might be TRBD2 (5 bases). V lost 2 bases, J lost 7 bases, and 15 bases lay in between. Germline values: CDR1 LGHDT, CDR2 YNNKEL (reference sequence). The CDR3 is made up of 14 amino acids. CDR3 nucleotide sequence: TGTGCCAGCAGCCAAAACACCGGGGTCGGAGAGCAGTACTTC. Its translation: CASSQNTGVGEQYF.

The chain combines TRBV12-3 or TRBV12-4 with TRBJ2-1; the match to TRBD2 covers 7 bases. V trimming: 2 bases; J trimming: 12 bases; junction bases outside the gene matches: 7. The CDR3 is 13 amino acids. The CDR3 protein is CASSLTAGRGQFF. CDR3 coding DNA: TGTGCCAGCAGTTTAACCGCGGGGAGGGGGCAGTTCTTC.